One sample yielded the 29 T cell receptor beta chains listed below, sequenced in a study of shared clonotypes between healthy human individuals. The repertoire was sequenced with immunoSEQ multiplex PCR; TCRdb's copy has only in-frame clones and lacks some. The table shows 2 million or so clones, with roughly 95% occurring only once. Sequencing input: naive CD4+ T cells sorted from blood. The sample's subset: CD45RA+ positively selected. The receptors derive from a man aged 18 to 30 in good health.

This clone has a handful of counts. The chain uses TRBV10-3 and TRBJ2-7; the D gene is possibly TRBD1 (6 bases). The germline V gene encodes CDR1 ENHRY and CDR2 SYGVKD. CDR3 length: 12 residues. V was shortened by 4 bases and J by 3 bases, with 7 bases between the two germline ends. In DNA, the CDR3 is TGTGCCATCAGTGCGGACAGCTACGAGCAGTACTTC. Translating gives CAISADSYEQYF.

The chain couples TRBV5-1 to TRBJ1-2, with TRBD1 as a possible D gene (5 bases). Germline V gene sequence: CDR1 SGHRS, CDR2 YFSETQ. Trimming removed 2 bases from V and 2 bases from J, with 10 bases in between. CDR3 length equals 14 residues. The CDR3 is CASSLSRENYGYTF. The CDR3 bases are TGCGCCAGCAGCTTAAGCAGGGAAAACTATGGCTACACCTTC.

Written as DNA, the CDR3 is TGCGCCAGCAGCTTGGAGCAGGGACCTTCGGGCGGGCAGTACTTC. This sequence encodes CASSLEQGPSGGQYF. The V and J genes are TRBV5-1 and TRBJ2-7; D might be TRBD1 or TRBD2, each matching 5 bases. CDR3 length: 15 residues. The V end was cut by 0 bases, the J end by 9 bases, with 19 bases between. Germline-derived CDR1 and CDR2 are SGHRS and YFSETQ.

V usage is TRBV28 and J usage is TRBJ1-5, with D hard to call. The germline CDR1 and CDR2 sequences are MDHEN and SYDVKM. CDR3 length: 16 amino acids. V dropped 5 bases and J dropped 1 base, with 15 bases sitting between them. CDR3 amino acids: CASSLMDQSSNQPQHF. DNA for the CDR3: TGTGCCAGCAGTCTTATGGACCAATCCAGCAATCAGCCCCAGCATTTT.

The count of this clone is one. The CDR3 is CASSEVRREGRNEQFF. Here the CDR3 DNA reads TGTGCCAGCAGTGAAGTTAGGCGGGAGGGCCGCAATGAGCAGTTCTTC. This chain connects TRBV25-1 to TRBJ2-1, with 9 bases that match TRBD2. Germline V gene lookup returns CDR1 MGHDK and CDR2 SYGVNS. The CDR3 has 16 residues. V shed 2 bases and J 6 bases; nucleotides not matched to a gene: 8.

The rearrangement joins TRBV9 to TRBJ2-3; D is unresolved. Trimming took 3 bases from V and 0 from J, leaving 5 bases between them. The CDR3 runs 13 residues. Looked up from germline, CDR1 is SGDLS and CDR2 is YYNGEE. The CDR3 DNA sequence: TGTGCCAGCAGCGAACTTAGCACAGATACGCAGTATTTT. The encoded protein is CASSELSTDTQYF.

The rearrangement uses TRBV7-6 and TRBJ2-5, with unresolved D. Trimming left V 5 bases short and J 0 bases short, with 19 bases between. Looked up from germline, CDR1 is SGHVS and CDR2 is FNYEAQ. The CDR3 is made up of 17 amino acids. The CDR3 loop is CASSQVADLRYQETQYF. The CDR3, as DNA: TGTGCCAGCAGCCAGGTGGCGGACCTCAGGTACCAAGAGACCCAGTACTTC.

CDR3 protein: CAISESPSGSYEQYF. The CDR3 DNA is TGTGCCATCAGTGAGAGCCCTAGCGGATCCTACGAGCAGTACTTC. This chain uses TRBV10-3 with TRBJ2-7; 7 bases are shared with TRBD2. The CDR3 is made up of 15 amino acids. Germline CDR1 is ENHRY and CDR2 is SYGVKD. Trimming cost V 2 bases and J 1 base; bases outside gene matches: 5.

This clone was found once. The chain couples TRBV2 to TRBJ1-4; the D is unclear. This CDR3 contains 13 residues. Germline V gene lookup returns CDR1 SNHLY and CDR2 FYNNEI. The V end lost 7 bases, the J end lost 10 bases, and 16 bases lay between the germline ends. CDR3 sequence: CASTRTGLGKLFF. DNA of the CDR3: TGTGCCAGCACCAGGACGGGCCTTGGAAAACTGTTTTTT.

The CDR3 region is CASSSRGIGNSPLHF. The DNA for the CDR3 is TGTGCCAGCAGCTCCCGGGGGATCGGGAATTCACCCCTCCACTTT. The J gene is TRBJ1-6, the V gene TRBV2; D is perhaps TRBD1 (5 bases). Trimming removed 6 bases from V and 7 bases from J, with 16 bases in between. Germline V gene data show CDR1 as SNHLY and CDR2 as FYNNEI. CDR3 length: 15 amino acids.

The chain has TRBV19 and TRBJ1-4; the D gene is possibly TRBD1 (5 bases). The germline CDR1 and CDR2 sequences are LNHDA and SQIVND (reference sequence). V was clipped by 4 bases and J by 7 bases, with 16 bases between them. The CDR3 has 15 residues. This chain's CDR3 is CASSSGGALGEKLFF. CDR3 nucleotide sequence: TGTGCCAGTAGTAGTGGCGGGGCGCTAGGTGAAAAACTGTTTTTT.

Worth noting for this clone: Possible read error: a much larger clone is one base away. This CDR3 is also generated by other DNA sequences in the sample. V and J are TRBV5-4 and TRBJ1-5; D unclear. V was cut by 2 bases and J by 4 bases, with 13 bases left in between. CDR1 and CDR2 (germline): SGHNT, YYREEE (reference sequence). The length of the CDR3 is 15 residues. Here the CDR3 reads CASSLIVVRNQPQHF. CDR3 bases: TGTGCCAGCAGCTTAATCGTCGTTCGGAATCAGCCCCAGCATTTT.

Comments on this clone: Other nucleotide sequences in the sample specify the same CDR3. V and J are TRBV11-2 and TRBJ2-7; D gene uncertain. V lost 2 bases, J lost 2 bases, and 4 bases lay in between. The germline gives CDR1 SGHAT, CDR2 FQNNGV. The CDR3 extends over 12 amino acids. Here the CDR3 reads CASSLSPYEQYF. CDR3 DNA sequence: TGTGCCAGCAGCTTATCCCCCTACGAGCAGTACTTC.

CDR3 amino acids: CASSYSHGGEYGYTF. The CDR3 DNA reads as TGTGCCAGCAGTTACTCCCACGGGGGGGAGTATGGCTACACCTTC. The chain links TRBV6-6 to TRBJ1-2, with a tentative D call TRBD1 (5 bases). Between the trimmed V and J ends, which lost 0 bases and 5 bases, there was a span of 13 bases. Germline values: CDR1 MNHNY, CDR2 SVGAGI (reference sequence). This CDR3 comprises 15 residues.

This chain joins TRBV4-1 and TRBJ1-3, with D perhaps matching TRBD1 (5 bases). The CDR3 is 15 amino acids. Germline-derived CDR1 and CDR2 are MGHRA and YSYEKL. V was pared by 0 bases and J by 4 bases, with 10 bases between. CDR3 DNA sequence: TGCGCCAGCAGCCAAGACAGGGTAAGGGGAAACACCATATATTTT. It specifies CASSQDRVRGNTIYF.

This clone was counted a single time. CDR3 protein: CASSYRIQETQYF. Here the CDR3 DNA reads TGTGCCAGCAGTTACCGTATACAAGAGACCCAGTACTTC. The chain couples TRBV6-5 to TRBJ2-5; the D is unclear. The length of the CDR3 is 13 residues. The V gene's germline CDR1 is MNHEY and CDR2 SVGAGI. Trimming took 2 bases from V and 2 from J, leaving 6 bases between them.

V and J are TRBV7-3 and TRBJ2-2, with TRBD1 matching 7 bases. Per the germline V gene, CDR1 is SGHTA and CDR2 is FQGTGA. Trimming removed 5 bases from V and 7 bases from J; junction bases left unmatched: 4. The CDR3 contains 13 residues. CDR3 sequence (DNA): TGTGCCAGCAGCACGACAGGGAGCGGGGAGCTGTTTTTT. Its protein product is CASSTTGSGELFF.

The chain combines TRBV2 with TRBJ2-5, with 9 bases matching TRBD2. Trimming took 6 bases from V and 2 from J; bases not matched to a gene: 10. Germline CDR1 is SNHLY and CDR2 is FYNNEI. The CDR3 extends over 16 amino acids. This chain's CDR3 is CASRLREGPLQETQYF. CDR3 nucleotide sequence: TGTGCCAGCAGGTTGCGGGAGGGCCCCCTACAAGAGACCCAGTACTTC.

Worth noting for this clone: The sample has other DNA sequences that encode this CDR3 too. CDR3 bases: TGTGCCAGCAGCTTGGACAGGAGCTCCTACGAGCAGTACTTC. Protein product: CASSLDRSSYEQYF. The V gene is TRBV11-2, the J gene TRBJ2-7; 7 bases match TRBD1. With 3 bases clipped from V and 0 bases from J, the junction kept 2 bases outside the gene matches. The germline V gene has CDR1 SGHAT and CDR2 FQNNGV. The CDR3 has 14 amino acids.

V is TRBV2 and J is TRBJ2-1; D not certain. The V gene lost 5 bases and the J gene lost 5 bases, with 10 bases spanning the gap. This CDR3 is 13 amino acids long. Looked up from germline, CDR1 is SNHLY and CDR2 is FYNNEI. CDR3 amino acids: CASSFDTNNEQFF. The DNA of the CDR3 is TGTGCCAGCAGTTTCGACACCAACAATGAGCAGTTCTTC.

The rearrangement links TRBV5-1 to TRBJ2-7, with a tentative D call TRBD2 (6 bases). CDR1 is SGHRS, CDR2 YFSETQ, per germline. The V end lost 2 bases, the J end lost 2 bases, and 14 bases lay between the germline ends. The CDR3 runs to 15 residues. CDR3 nucleotides: TGCGCCAGCAGCTTCGGCGGGGCGAGCACCTACGAGCAGTACTTC. It codes for CASSFGGASTYEQYF.

The V call is TRBV4-1, the J call TRBJ2-3; D may be TRBD2 (6 bases). Per germline, CDR1 MGHRA and CDR2 YSYEKL. V was shortened by 4 bases and J by 2 bases, with 16 bases between the two germline ends. This CDR3 has 16 residues. CDR3: CASSRGAGPPTDTQYF. The CDR3 DNA sequence: TGCGCCAGCAGCCGAGGAGCGGGCCCACCCACAGATACGCAGTATTTT.

The chain is built from TRBV7-2 and TRBJ2-3, with 8 bases fitting TRBD2. The J segment lost 3 bases and the V segment lost 3 bases, leaving 5 bases of the junction unmatched. Germline CDR1 and CDR2: SGHTA and FQGNSA. CDR3 length: 15 residues. This CDR3 reads CASSLATSETDTQYF. In DNA, the CDR3 is TGTGCCAGCAGCTTGGCGACTAGCGAGACAGATACGCAGTATTTT.

This sequence joins TRBV9 and TRBJ2-2; unclear D gene. CDR1 is SGDLS and CDR2 is YYNGEE in the germline V gene. The CDR3 sequence is 12 residues long. Deletions cut 0 bases from V and 8 bases from J, with 5 bases between. The CDR3 is CASSVDRGELFF. The CDR3 nucleotides are TGTGCCAGCAGCGTAGACAGAGGGGAGCTGTTTTTT. Filled out from reference TRBV9 and TRBJ2-2, the complete variable domain reads DSGVTQTPKHLITATGQRVTLRCSPRSGDLSVYWYQQSLDQGLQFLIQYYNGEERAKGNILERFSAQQFPDLHSELNLSSLELGDSALYFCASSVDRGELFFGEGSRLTVL.

The chain is built from TRBV25-1 and TRBJ1-2, with D uncertain. CDR1 and CDR2 (germline): MGHDK, SYGVNS. This CDR3 region has 11 residues. The V and J ends lost 4 bases and 2 bases respectively, with 2 bases between them. The CDR3 DNA reads TGTGCCAGCAGTGCCAACTATGGCTACACCTTC. Translation gives CASSANYGYTF.

In its sample, this clone was seen a few times. The CDR3 coding sequence is TGTGCCAGCAGTGAAAGCACAGATACGCAGTATTTT. It specifies CASSESTDTQYF. The J gene is TRBJ2-3, the V gene TRBV6-1; D not certain. CDR3 length: 12 amino acids. In germline, CDR1 is MNHNS, CDR2 SASEGT. V lost 2 bases, J lost 0 bases, and 0 bases lay in between.

Note on this clone: At the DNA level, this CDR3 is encoded by other sequences in the same sample as well. The chain has TRBV10-3 and TRBJ2-7; D possibly corresponds to TRBD2 (5 bases). In germline, CDR1 is ENHRY, CDR2 SYGVKD. Trimming shortened V by 3 bases and J by 3 bases, and 6 bases separated the two germline ends. CDR3 length: 12 residues. The CDR3 nucleotides are TGTGCCATCAGTGAACGGGGCTACGAGCAGTACTTC. It is translated as CAISERGYEQYF.

Only one count was recorded for this clone. Distinct nucleotide sequences in the sample also encode this CDR3. This chain joins TRBV5-1 and TRBJ2-7, with D possibly TRBD1 on 5 matching bases. Germline V gives CDR1 SGHRS, CDR2 YFSETQ. The ends were cut back, 4 bases at V and 4 bases at J, with 9 bases in the middle. This CDR3 region has 12 residues. The CDR3 DNA reads TGCGCCAGCAGCCTCTCAGGGTACGAGCAGTACTTC. It encodes CASSLSGYEQYF.

The chain has TRBV15 and TRBJ1-4; 7 nucleotides agree with TRBD1. Germline V gene data show CDR1 as LNHNV and CDR2 as YYDKDF (reference sequence). The junction had 9 bases not matched to a gene; V was cut back by 0 bases and J by 5 bases. This CDR3 contains 17 residues. CDR3 coding DNA: TGTGCCACCAGCAGAGATAGGAGACAGGGCGTAAATGAAAAACTGTTTTTT. Translated, it gives CATSRDRRQGVNEKLFF.